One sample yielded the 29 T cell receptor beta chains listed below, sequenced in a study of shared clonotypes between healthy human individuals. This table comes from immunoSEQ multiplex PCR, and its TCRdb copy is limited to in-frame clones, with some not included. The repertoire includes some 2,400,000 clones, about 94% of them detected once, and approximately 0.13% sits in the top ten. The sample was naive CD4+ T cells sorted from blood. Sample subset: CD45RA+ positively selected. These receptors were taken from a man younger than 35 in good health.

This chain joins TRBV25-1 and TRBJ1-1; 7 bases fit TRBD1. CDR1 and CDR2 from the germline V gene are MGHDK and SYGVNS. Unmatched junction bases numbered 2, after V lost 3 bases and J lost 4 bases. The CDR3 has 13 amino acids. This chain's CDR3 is CASSDHRGTEAFF. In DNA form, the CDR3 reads TGTGCCAGCAGTGATCACAGGGGCACTGAAGCTTTCTTT.

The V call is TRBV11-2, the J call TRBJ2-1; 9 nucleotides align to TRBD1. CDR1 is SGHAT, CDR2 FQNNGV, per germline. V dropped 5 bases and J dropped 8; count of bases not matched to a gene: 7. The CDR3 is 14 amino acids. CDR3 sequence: CASSPRQGVDEQFF. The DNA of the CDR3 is TGTGCCAGCAGCCCGCGACAGGGGGTTGATGAGCAGTTCTTC.

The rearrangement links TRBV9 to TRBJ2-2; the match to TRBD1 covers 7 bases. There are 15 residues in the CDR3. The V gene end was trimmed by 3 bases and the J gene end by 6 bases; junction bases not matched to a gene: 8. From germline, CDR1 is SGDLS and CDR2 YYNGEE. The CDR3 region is CASSAPDRVSGELFF. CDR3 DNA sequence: TGTGCCAGCAGCGCCCCAGACAGGGTTTCCGGGGAGCTGTTTTTT.

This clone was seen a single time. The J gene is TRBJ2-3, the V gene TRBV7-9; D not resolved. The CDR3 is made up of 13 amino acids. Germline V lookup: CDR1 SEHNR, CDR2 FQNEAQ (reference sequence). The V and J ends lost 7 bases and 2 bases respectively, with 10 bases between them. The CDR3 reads CASTSRATDTQYF. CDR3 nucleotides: TGTGCCAGCACCTCCAGAGCCACAGATACGCAGTATTTT.

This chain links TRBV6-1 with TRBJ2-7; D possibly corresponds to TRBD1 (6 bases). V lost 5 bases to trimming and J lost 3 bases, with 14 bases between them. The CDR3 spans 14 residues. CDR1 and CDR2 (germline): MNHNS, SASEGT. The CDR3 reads CASSRNRDNYEQYF. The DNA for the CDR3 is TGTGCCAGCAGTAGAAACCGGGACAACTACGAGCAGTACTTC.

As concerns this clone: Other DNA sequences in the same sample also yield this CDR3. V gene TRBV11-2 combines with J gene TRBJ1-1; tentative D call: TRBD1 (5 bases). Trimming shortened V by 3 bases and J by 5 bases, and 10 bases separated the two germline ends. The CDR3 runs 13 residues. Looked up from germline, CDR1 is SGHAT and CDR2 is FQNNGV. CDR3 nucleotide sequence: TGTGCCAGCAGCTTGCGGGGGAGGACTGAAGCTTTCTTT. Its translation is CASSLRGRTEAFF.

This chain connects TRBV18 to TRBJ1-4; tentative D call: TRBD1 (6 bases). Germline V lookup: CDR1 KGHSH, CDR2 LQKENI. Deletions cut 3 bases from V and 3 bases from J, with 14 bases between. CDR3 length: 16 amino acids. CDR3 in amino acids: CASSPSGRTANEKLFF. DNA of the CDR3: TGTGCCAGCTCACCGTCCGGGCGGACAGCTAATGAAAAACTGTTTTTT. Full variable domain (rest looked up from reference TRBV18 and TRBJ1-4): NAGVMQNPRHLVRRRGQEARLRCSPMKGHSHVYWYRQLPEEGLKFMVYLQKENIIDESGMPKERFSAEFPKEGPSILRIQQVVRGDSAAYFCASSPSGRTANEKLFFGSGTQLSVL.

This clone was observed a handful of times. The CDR3 is CASSIRTSGGYEQYF. The CDR3 region has the DNA TGTGCCAGTAGTATCCGGACTAGCGGGGGATACGAGCAGTACTTC. The chain couples TRBV19 to TRBJ2-7; 13 bases map to TRBD2. Trimming removed 3 bases from V and 4 bases from J; junction bases left unmatched: 3. CDR1 is LNHDA and CDR2 is SQIVND in the germline V gene (reference sequence). The CDR3 covers 15 residues.

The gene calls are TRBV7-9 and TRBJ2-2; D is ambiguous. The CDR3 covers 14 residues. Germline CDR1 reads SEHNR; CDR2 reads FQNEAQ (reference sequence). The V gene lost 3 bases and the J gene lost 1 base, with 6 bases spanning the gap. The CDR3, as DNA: TGTGCCAGCAGCTTTCGAGAGAACACCGGGGAGCTGTTTTTT. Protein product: CASSFRENTGELFF.

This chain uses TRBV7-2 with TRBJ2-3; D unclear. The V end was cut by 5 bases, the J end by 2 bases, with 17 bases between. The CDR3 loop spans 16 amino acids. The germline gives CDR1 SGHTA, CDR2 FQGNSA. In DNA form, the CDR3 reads TGTGCCAGCAGCCACCGGACCCGAATGCCCACAGATACGCAGTATTTT. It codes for CASSHRTRMPTDTQYF.

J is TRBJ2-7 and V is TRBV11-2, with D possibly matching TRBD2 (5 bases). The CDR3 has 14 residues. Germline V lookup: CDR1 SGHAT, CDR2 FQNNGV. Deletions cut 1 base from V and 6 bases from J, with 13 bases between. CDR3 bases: TGTGCCAGCAGCTTAGGAGGGCTAGTGGGCGAGCAGTACTTC. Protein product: CASSLGGLVGEQYF.

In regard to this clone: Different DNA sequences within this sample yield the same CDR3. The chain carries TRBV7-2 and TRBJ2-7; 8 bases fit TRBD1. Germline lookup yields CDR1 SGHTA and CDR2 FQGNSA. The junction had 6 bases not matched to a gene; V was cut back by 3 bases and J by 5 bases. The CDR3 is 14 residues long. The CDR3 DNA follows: TGTGCCAGCAGCTTGGCCAGGGGGCGGAACGAGCAGTACTTC. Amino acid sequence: CASSLARGRNEQYF.

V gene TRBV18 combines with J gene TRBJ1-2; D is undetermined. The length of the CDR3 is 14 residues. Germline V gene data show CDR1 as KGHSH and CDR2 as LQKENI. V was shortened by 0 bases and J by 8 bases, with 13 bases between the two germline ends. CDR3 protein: CASSPPTWESGYTF. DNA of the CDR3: TGTGCCAGCTCACCACCGACATGGGAGTCCGGCTACACCTTC.

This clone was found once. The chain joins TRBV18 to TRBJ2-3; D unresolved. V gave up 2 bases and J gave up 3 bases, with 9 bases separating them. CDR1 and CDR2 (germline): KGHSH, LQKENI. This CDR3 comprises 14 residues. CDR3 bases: TGTGCCAGCTCACCAGTCGGTAGAACAGATACGCAGTATTTT. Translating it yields CASSPVGRTDTQYF.

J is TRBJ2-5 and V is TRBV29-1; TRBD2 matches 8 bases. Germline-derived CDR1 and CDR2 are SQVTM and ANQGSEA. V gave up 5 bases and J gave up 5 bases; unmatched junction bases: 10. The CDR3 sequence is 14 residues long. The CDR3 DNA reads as TGCAGCGTTCTCACGGGGGGGGGCGGCGAGACCCAGTACTTC. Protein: CSVLTGGGGETQYF.

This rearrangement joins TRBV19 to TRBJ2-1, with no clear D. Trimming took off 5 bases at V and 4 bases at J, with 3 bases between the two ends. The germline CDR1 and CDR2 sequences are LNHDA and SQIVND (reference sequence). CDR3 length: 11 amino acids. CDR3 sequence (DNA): TGTGCCAGTAGTTCGTACAATGAGCAGTTCTTC. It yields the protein CASSSYNEQFF.

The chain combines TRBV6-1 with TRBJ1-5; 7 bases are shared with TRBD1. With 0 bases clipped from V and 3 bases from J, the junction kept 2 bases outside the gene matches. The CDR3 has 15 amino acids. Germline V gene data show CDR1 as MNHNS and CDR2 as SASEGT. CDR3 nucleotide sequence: TGTGCCAGCAGTGAAGCGACAGGGCCCAATCAGCCCCAGCATTTT. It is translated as CASSEATGPNQPQHF.

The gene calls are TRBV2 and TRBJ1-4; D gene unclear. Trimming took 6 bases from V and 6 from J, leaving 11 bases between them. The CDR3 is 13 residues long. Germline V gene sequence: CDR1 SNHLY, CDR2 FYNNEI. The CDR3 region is CASRARTDEKLFF. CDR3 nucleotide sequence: TGTGCCAGCAGGGCCCGGACCGATGAAAAACTGTTTTTT.

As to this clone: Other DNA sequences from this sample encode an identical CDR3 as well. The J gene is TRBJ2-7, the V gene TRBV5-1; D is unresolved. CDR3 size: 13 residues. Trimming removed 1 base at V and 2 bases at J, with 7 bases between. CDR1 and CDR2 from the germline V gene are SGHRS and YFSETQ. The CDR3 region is CASSLLGTYEQYF. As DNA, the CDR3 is TGCGCCAGCAGCTTGTTAGGAACCTACGAGCAGTACTTC.

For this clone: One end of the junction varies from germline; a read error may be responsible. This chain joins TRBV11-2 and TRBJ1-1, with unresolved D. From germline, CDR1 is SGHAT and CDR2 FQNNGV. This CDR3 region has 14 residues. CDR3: CASSREGGNAEAFF. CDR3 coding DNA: TGTGCCAGCAGCCGTGAGGGAGGGAACGCTGAAGCTTTCTTT. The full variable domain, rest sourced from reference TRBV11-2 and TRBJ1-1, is EAGVAQSPRYKIIEKRQSVAFWCNPISGHATLYWYQQILGQGPKLLIQFQNNGVVDDSQLPKDRFSAERLKGVDSTLKIQPAKLEDSAVYLCASSREGGNAEAFFGQGTRLTVV.

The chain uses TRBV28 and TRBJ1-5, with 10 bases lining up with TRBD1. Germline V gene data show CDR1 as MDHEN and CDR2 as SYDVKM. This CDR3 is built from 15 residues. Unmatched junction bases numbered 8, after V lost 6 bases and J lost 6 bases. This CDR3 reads CASRLTGGVSQPQHF. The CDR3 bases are TGTGCCAGCAGATTGACAGGGGGCGTGAGTCAGCCCCAGCATTTT.

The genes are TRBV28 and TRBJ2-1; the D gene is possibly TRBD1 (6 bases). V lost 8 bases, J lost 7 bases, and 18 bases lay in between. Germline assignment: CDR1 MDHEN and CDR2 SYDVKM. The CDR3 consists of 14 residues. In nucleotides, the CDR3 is TGTGCCAGCGTTCTGGGGGCCCGTTTAAATGAGCAGTTCTTC. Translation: CASVLGARLNEQFF.

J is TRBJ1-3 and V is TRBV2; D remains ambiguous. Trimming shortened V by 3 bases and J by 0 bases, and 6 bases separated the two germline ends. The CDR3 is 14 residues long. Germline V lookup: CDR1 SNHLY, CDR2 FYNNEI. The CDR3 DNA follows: TGTGCCAGCAGTGATCAGATCTCTGGAAACACCATATATTTT. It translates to CASSDQISGNTIYF.

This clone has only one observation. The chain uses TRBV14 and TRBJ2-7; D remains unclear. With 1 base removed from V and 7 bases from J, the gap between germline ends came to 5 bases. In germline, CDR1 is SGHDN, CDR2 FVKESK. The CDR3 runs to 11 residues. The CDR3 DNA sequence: TGTGCCAGCAGCCAAGGGACGGAGCAGTACTTC. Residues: CASSQGTEQYF. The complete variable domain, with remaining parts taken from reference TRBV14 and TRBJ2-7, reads EAGVTQFPSHSVIEKGQTVTLRCDPISGHDNLYWYRRVMGKEIKFLLHFVKESKQDESGMPNNRFLAERTGGTYSTLKVQPAELEDSGVYFCASSQGTEQYFGPGTRLTVT.

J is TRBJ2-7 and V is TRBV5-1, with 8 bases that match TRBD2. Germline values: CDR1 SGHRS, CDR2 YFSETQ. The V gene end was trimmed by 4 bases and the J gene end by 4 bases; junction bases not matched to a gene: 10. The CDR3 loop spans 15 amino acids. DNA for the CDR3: TGCGCCAGCAGCCCGACTACTAGCGGAAGATACGAGCAGTACTTC. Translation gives CASSPTTSGRYEQYF.

The CDR3 spells CASSRLATNTGELFF. Written as DNA, the CDR3 is TGTGCCAGCAGCCGACTAGCGACGAACACCGGGGAGCTGTTTTTT. V and J are TRBV7-9 and TRBJ2-2; 8 bases fit TRBD2. Trimming at V came to 5 bases and at J to 0 bases, leaving 2 bases not matched to a gene. This CDR3 comprises 15 residues. CDR1 is SEHNR and CDR2 is FQNEAQ in the germline V gene (reference sequence).

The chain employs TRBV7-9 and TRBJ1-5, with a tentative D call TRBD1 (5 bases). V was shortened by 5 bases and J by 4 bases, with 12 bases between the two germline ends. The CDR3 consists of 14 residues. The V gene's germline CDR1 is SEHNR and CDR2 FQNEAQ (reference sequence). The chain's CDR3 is CASSPGDSNQPQHF. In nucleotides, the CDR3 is TGTGCCAGCAGCCCAGGCGACAGTAATCAGCCCCAGCATTTT.

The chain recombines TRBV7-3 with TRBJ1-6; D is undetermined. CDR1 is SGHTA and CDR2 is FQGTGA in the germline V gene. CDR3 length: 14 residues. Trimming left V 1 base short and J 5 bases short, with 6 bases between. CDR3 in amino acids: CASSLRGDNSPLHF. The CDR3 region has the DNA TGTGCCAGCAGCTTAAGAGGAGATAATTCACCCCTCCACTTT.

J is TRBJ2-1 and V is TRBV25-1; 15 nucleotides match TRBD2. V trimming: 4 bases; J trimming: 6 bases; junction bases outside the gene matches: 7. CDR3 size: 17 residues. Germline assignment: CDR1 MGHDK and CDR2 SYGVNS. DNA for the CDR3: TGTGCCAGCAGTGCCAGGACTAGCGGGGGGGGTTTCAATGAGCAGTTCTTC. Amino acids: CASSARTSGGGFNEQFF.